This T cell receptor (beta chain) stems from a study of T cell repertoires in cytomegalovirus infection (dated by TCRdb to between 2018 and 2020). Some background on the complete study: Recently identified HLA-C-restricted CMV epitopes, whose presentation resists viral immunomodulation, were targeted by peptide stimulations together with well-studied HLA-B-restricted epitopes. The HLA type of each donor mattered for the analysis, because public TCR beta signatures pointed to carriage of CMV infection along with the matching HLA type. Results and caveats for the whole study, not just this receptor: The ex vivo response was dominated by HLA-C-restricted CMV-specific TCR beta clonotypes, which also provided the single most frequent clonotype in two of eight donors. In both this cohort and an independent roughly 350-donor cohort, the cumulative frequency of public TCR beta family members distinguished carriers of CMV infection plus the relevant HLA type.

The CDR3, cysteine through phenylalanine, is 14 amino acids long. The CDR3 DNA has 42 bases and is translated from base 1. V is shortened by 5 bases, J by 2 bases, and the region joining them spans 11 bases. Sequenced using an Illumina HiSeq 1500. In-frame beta chains were kept once TCRdb had trimmed the public reads at Q25 with fastp and called clones with MiXCR. Entries that share a CDR3 protein sequence are merged under the most common genes and DNA. Here the sample has roughly 150,000 distinct CDR3 sequences; more than 25% occur a single time. The ten top clones hold roughly 51% of the sample. According to the study, the label for this sample's treatment or condition signals: in vitro stimulation with specific CMV peptide epitopes to enrich CMV-specific T cells. As regards this clonotype: Its antigen has not been determined. No quality values exist for individual bases; no much larger clone is one base distant.

The sequence came from a human donor in good health (CMV status not recorded). Some clones in this sample may be carry-over from other donors' samples. Sequences were derived from CD8+ T cells from cultured PBMCs, sampled from culture after CMV antigen stimulation. Recombination connected TRBV12-3 or TRBV12-4 to TRBJ2-3; 6 matching bases give a weak D call of TRBD2. The DNA sequence follows: TGTGCCAGCAGTCCGGGACTTTTCACAGATACGCAGTATTTT. This sequence encodes CASSPGLFTDTQYF.